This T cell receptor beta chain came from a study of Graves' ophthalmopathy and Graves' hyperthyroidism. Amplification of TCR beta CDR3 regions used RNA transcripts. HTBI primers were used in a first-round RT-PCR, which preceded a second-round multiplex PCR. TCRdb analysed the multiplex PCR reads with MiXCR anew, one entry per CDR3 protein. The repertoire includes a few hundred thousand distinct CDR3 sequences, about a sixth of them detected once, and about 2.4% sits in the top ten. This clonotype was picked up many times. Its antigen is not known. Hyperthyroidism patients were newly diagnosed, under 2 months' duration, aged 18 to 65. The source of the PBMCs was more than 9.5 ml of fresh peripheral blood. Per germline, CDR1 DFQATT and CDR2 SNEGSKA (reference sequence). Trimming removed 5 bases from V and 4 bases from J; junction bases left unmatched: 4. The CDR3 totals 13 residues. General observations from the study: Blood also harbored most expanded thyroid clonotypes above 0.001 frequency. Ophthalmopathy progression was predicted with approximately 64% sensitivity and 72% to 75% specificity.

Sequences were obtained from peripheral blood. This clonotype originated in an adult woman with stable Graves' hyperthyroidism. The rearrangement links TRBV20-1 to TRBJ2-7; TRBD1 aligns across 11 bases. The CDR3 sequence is CSAGGTGGYEQYF. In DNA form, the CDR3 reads TGCAGTGCTGGCGGGACAGGGGGTTACGAGCAGTACTTC.